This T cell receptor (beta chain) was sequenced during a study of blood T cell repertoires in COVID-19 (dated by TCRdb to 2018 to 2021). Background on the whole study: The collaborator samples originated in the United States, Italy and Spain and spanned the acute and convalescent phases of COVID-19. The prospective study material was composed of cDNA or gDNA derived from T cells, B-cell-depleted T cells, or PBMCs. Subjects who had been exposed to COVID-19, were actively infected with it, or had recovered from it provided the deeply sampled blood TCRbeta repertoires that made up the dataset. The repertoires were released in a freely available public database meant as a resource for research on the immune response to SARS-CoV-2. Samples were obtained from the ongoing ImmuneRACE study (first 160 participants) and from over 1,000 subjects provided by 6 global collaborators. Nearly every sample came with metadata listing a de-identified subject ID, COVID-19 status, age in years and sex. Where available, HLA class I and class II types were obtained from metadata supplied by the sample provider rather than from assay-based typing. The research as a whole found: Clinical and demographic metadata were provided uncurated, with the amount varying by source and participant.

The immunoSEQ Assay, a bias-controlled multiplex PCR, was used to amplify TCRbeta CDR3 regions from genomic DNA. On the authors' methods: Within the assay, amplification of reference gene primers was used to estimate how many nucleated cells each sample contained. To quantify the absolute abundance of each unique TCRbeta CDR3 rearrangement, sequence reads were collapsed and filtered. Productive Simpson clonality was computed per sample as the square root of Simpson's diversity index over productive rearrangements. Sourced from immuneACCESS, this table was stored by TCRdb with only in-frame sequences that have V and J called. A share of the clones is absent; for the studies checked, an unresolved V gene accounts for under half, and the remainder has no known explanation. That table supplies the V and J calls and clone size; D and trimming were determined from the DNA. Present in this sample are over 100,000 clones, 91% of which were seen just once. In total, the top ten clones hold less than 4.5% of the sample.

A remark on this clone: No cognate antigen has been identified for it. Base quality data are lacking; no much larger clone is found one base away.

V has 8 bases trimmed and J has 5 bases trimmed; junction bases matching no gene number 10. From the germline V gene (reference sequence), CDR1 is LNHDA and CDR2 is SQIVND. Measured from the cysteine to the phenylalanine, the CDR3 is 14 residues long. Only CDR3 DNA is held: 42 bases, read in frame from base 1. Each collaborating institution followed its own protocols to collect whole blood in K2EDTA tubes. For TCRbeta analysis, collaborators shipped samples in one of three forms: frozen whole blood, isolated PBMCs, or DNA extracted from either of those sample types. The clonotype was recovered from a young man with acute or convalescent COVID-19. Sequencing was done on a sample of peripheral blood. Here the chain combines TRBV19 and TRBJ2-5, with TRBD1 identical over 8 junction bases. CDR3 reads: CASSPGGELETQYF. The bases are TGTGCCAGTTCCCCAGGGGGCGAGCTGGAGACCCAGTACTTC.